This T cell receptor beta chain was documented in a study of blood T cell repertoires in COVID-19. Whole-study context: Whether acute or convalescent, the COVID-19 samples came from the United States, Italy and Spain. T cells, B-cell-depleted T cells, or PBMCs supplied cDNA or gDNA.

Authors' data handling: Cell counts per sample came from amplifying reference gene primers. Profiled with immunoSEQ multiplex PCR; TCRdb holds only in-frame clones, not every one. V and J calls plus clone size are reproduced from that table; the DNA served to infer D and trimming. The sample lists 55,000 to 65,000 clones, roughly 86% occurring once. CDR3 length: 15 amino acids. Trimming removed 4 bases at V and 2 bases at J, with 14 bases between. Germline loops: CDR1 MDHEN, CDR2 SYDVKM. This chain joins TRBV28 and TRBJ1-2; D is undetermined. The sequenced material came from peripheral blood. This receptor was identified in a man aged 55-75 years with active or convalescent COVID-19. CDR3 in amino acids: CASSSPGRNNYGYTF. CDR3 in DNA: TGTGCCAGCAGTTCACCCGGGAGGAACAACTATGGCTACACCTTC.